These 4 T cell receptor beta chains share one sample of origin, sequenced in a study of blood T cell repertoires in COVID-19. Clones were read by immunoSEQ multiplex PCR, and TCRdb kept only the in-frame ones, dropping some. The sample has more than 200,000 clones, around 83% seen once; the top ten hold roughly 8%. Source material: peripheral blood. The receptors were gathered from a woman in her 50s with acute or convalescent COVID-19.

The rearrangement links TRBV7-2 to TRBJ1-3; 7 nucleotides agree with TRBD1. The CDR3 is 17 amino acids. V lost 2 bases and J lost 3; bases outside the gene matches: 10. Germline assignment: CDR1 SGHTA and CDR2 FQGNSA. CDR3 region: CASSLTGTVAFGNTIYF. The DNA for the CDR3 is TGTGCCAGCAGCTTAACCGGGACAGTTGCTTTTGGAAACACCATATATTTT.

This clone is a singleton in its sample. The chain recombines TRBV5-4 with TRBJ1-6; D gene ambiguous. Germline V gene sequence: CDR1 SGHNT, CDR2 YYREEE (reference sequence). The CDR3 sequence is 15 residues long. Between the trimmed V and J ends, which lost 0 bases and 8 bases, there was a span of 12 bases. CDR3 in amino acids: CASSLDPGWDSPLHF. CDR3 coding DNA: TGTGCCAGCAGCTTGGATCCGGGTTGGGATTCACCCCTCCACTTT.

The V and J genes are TRBV29-1 and TRBJ2-7; 8 bases agree with TRBD1. Germline V gene lookup returns CDR1 SQVTM and CDR2 ANQGSEA. V lost 6 bases and J lost 3; bases outside the gene matches: 10. The CDR3 totals 14 residues. The CDR3 is CSVHGRQGSYEQYF. CDR3 sequence (DNA): TGCAGCGTCCATGGAAGACAGGGGAGCTACGAGCAGTACTTC.

This chain joins TRBV6-1 and TRBJ2-1; 11 bases fit TRBD2. Germline lookup yields CDR1 MNHNS and CDR2 SASEGT. The CDR3 totals 16 residues. The V gene end was trimmed by 3 bases and the J gene end by 4 bases; junction bases not matched to a gene: 5. The CDR3 sequence is CASSDQGLADYNEQFF. CDR3 DNA sequence: TGTGCCAGCAGTGACCAGGGACTAGCGGATTACAATGAGCAGTTCTTC.